This T cell receptor beta chain was identified during a study of TIL therapy for anti-PD-1-resistant metastatic lung cancer. The sample's time point: pre-treatment sample, taken before nivolumab and TIL therapy. Pleural nodules or supraclavicular lymph nodes made up most of the excised metastases sampled. The immunoSEQ assay was v3. The table came from immunoSEQ multiplex PCR; TCRdb's copy has only in-frame clones and leaves some out. The sample holds about 50,000 clones; about two thirds are singletons and the top ten take 5.6%. General study results and limits: Compared with baseline intratumoral T cells, expanded TIL cultures were more clonal and less diverse (around 5.9% vs 31%).

As for this clone: Its cognate antigen is unknown.

Germline V gives CDR1 SGHTA, CDR2 FQGNSA. This CDR3 comprises 14 residues. Unmatched junction bases numbered 6, after V lost 5 bases and J lost 4 bases. The source is a person between 30 and 80 years old with non-small cell lung cancer. The chain joins TRBV7-2 to TRBJ2-5; 8 nucleotides line up with TRBD1. The input for sequencing was tumor tissue, taken at baseline. CDR3: CASSTRTGSETQYF. CDR3 coding DNA: TGTGCCAGCAGCACGAGGACAGGGTCAGAGACCCAGTACTTC.